Given below is one T cell receptor (beta chain) in context. Antigen specificity is unknown. Primers for the PCR totalled 60 Vbeta and 13 Jbeta. Sequenced by immunoSEQ multiplex PCR; TCRdb stores in-frame clones only, minus some. Of approximately 170,000 clones detected, roughly four fifths appear once; the ten largest clones hold 0.7% to 0.85%. The data were taken from a study of cytomegalovirus exposure and HLA in healthy donors. Study-level findings and limits: Earlier analysis looked at TCR beta V segments, and most were productive about 87% or about 30% of the time.

The clonotype was recovered from a female donor in good health and CMV-seronegative. The specimen sequenced was PBMCs.

CDR3 loop: CASSQDLEGINEKLFF. DNA of the CDR3: TGCGCCAGCAGCCAAGACCTTGAGGGAATTAATGAAAAACTGTTTTTT. The chain recombines TRBV4-3 with TRBJ1-4; D not resolved. The ends were cut back, 0 bases at V and 4 bases at J, with 12 bases in the middle. The germline V gene has CDR1 LGHNA and CDR2 YSLEER. The length of the CDR3 is 16 residues.